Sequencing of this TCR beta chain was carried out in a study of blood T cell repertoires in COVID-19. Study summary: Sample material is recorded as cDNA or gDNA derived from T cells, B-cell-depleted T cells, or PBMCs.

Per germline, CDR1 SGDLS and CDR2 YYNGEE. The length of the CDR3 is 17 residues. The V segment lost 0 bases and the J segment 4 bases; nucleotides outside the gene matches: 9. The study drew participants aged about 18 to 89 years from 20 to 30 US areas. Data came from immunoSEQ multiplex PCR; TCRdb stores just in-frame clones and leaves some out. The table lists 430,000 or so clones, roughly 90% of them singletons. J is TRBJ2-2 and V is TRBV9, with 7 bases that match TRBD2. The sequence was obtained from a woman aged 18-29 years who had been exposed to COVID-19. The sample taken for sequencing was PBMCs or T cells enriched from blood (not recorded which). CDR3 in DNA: TGTGCCAGCAGCGTAGTGTTTGGGGGGGACTCCACCGGGGAGCTGTTTTTT. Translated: CASSVVFGGDSTGELFF.